This TCR beta chain was profiled in a study of blood T cell repertoires in COVID-19. Across the whole study: Nucleic acid was either cDNA or gDNA, and it came from T cells, B-cell-depleted T cells, or PBMCs.

The CDR3 sequence is 15 residues long. Germline lookup yields CDR1 SGHDT and CDR2 YYEEEE. The junction had 6 bases not matched to a gene; V was cut back by 4 bases and J by 6 bases. This table comes from immunoSEQ multiplex PCR, and its TCRdb copy is limited to in-frame clones, with some not included. The repertoire consists of almost 250,000 clones, with about 82% occurring once and the leading ten covering approximately 6.2%. The chain combines TRBV5-6 with TRBJ1-4; TRBD1 matches at 10 bases. The sequenced sample was peripheral blood. This sequence was found in a woman aged 80 or older with COVID-19, enrolled during active disease. CDR3 residues: CASSPGQGGYEKLFF. The CDR3 nucleotides are TGTGCCAGCAGCCCTGGACAGGGGGGATATGAAAAACTGTTTTTT. Together with reference TRBV5-6 and TRBJ1-4, the CDR3 gives the full variable domain: DAGVTQSPTHLIKTRGQQVTLRCSPKSGHDTVSWYQQALGQGPQFIFQYYEEEERQRGNFPDRFSGHQFPNYSSELNVNALLLGDSALYLCASSPGQGGYEKLFFGSGTQLSVL.